These 30 T cell receptor beta chains originate from one sample sequenced in a study of PD-L1 blockade in urothelial cancer. Assay used: immunoSEQ multiplex PCR; TCRdb lists only in-frame clones, some missing. The data contain 70,000 to 75,000 clones, 84% of them singletons. Time point defined: pretreatment peripheral blood. Sequenced here: PBMCs, sampled around atezolizumab (anti-PD-L1) treatment. These receptors were taken from a woman in her 70s with urothelial cancer.

The rearrangement links TRBV28 to TRBJ2-7; 8 nucleotides align to TRBD1. The CDR3 loop spans 19 amino acids. Germline lookup yields CDR1 MDHEN and CDR2 SYDVKM. J gave up 1 base and V 1 base, and 15 bases lay outside the gene matches. The CDR3 region has the DNA TGTGCCAGCAGTTTATCTCTGGGGGTAGGACAGGGATTTTCCTACGAGCAGTACTTC. This sequence encodes CASSLSLGVGQGFSYEQYF.

Concerning this clone itself: This sample includes further DNA sequences coding for the same CDR3. The V gene is TRBV27, the J gene TRBJ2-2; weak D call: TRBD1 (5 bases). Trimming left V 3 bases short and J 5 bases short, with 10 bases between. This CDR3 contains 14 residues. Germline lookup yields CDR1 MNHEY and CDR2 SMNVEV (reference sequence). The CDR3 sequence: CASSLGQGTGELFF. In nucleotides, the CDR3 is TGTGCCAGCAGTTTGGGGCAAGGAACCGGGGAGCTGTTTTTT.

V is TRBV4-1 and J is TRBJ2-1; 12 bases agree with TRBD2. Germline loops: CDR1 MGHRA, CDR2 YSYEKL. The CDR3 has 16 residues. J gave up 8 bases and V 1 base, and 6 bases lay outside the gene matches. The CDR3 DNA reads TGCGCCAGCAGCCAAGGGAGACTAGCGGGGGTATATGAGCAGTTCTTC. Its translation: CASSQGRLAGVYEQFF.

The chain has TRBV6-1 and TRBJ1-3; D gene unclear. Germline CDR1 is MNHNS and CDR2 is SASEGT. V shed 0 bases and J shed 4 bases, with 10 bases lying between them. CDR3 length: 15 residues. The CDR3, as DNA: TGTGCCAGCAGTGAAGCCCCCGGGTCGGGAAACACCATATATTTT. Residues: CASSEAPGSGNTIYF.

The V call is TRBV13, the J call TRBJ2-7; D gene ambiguous. The CDR3 covers 13 residues. Germline V gene sequence: CDR1 PRHDT, CDR2 FYEKMQ (reference sequence). Trimming stripped 4 bases from V and 7 bases from J, with 14 bases between. The CDR3 DNA is TGTGCCAGCAGCTCAAACTTAGCCGGTGAGCAGTACTTC. Its translation is CASSSNLAGEQYF.

A few counts support this clone. V gene TRBV19 combines with J gene TRBJ2-5; 7 bases agree with TRBD1. J gave up 1 base and V 5 bases, and 7 bases lay outside the gene matches. The CDR3 runs to 15 residues. Germline V CDR1 and CDR2: LNHDA, SQIVND (reference sequence). CDR3: CASSSRQGFQETQYF. Here the CDR3 DNA reads TGTGCCAGTAGTTCCCGACAGGGCTTCCAAGAGACCCAGTACTTC.

CDR3 DNA: TGTGCCAGCAGCTTACTAAGGGGGAACACCGGGGAGCTGTTTTTT. Its protein is CASSLLRGNTGELFF. V gene TRBV11-3 combines with J gene TRBJ2-2; tentative D call: TRBD1 (5 bases). Trimming stripped 2 bases from V and 1 base from J, with 8 bases between. This CDR3 has 15 amino acids. The germline CDR1 and CDR2 sequences are SGHNT and YENEEA.

This chain connects TRBV30 to TRBJ2-3; 9 nucleotides agree with TRBD2. The V gene end was trimmed by 3 bases and the J gene end by 2 bases; junction bases not matched to a gene: 6. The CDR3 is 15 residues long. Germline V gene data show CDR1 as GTSNPN and CDR2 as SVGIG (reference sequence). The CDR3 region is CAWSQAGGYTDTQYF. As DNA, the CDR3 is TGTGCCTGGAGCCAAGCGGGGGGATACACAGATACGCAGTATTTT.

V and J are TRBV5-6 and TRBJ1-1, with D perhaps matching TRBD1 (5 bases). Trimming cost V 0 bases and J 11 bases, with 14 bases left between them. Germline V gene lookup returns CDR1 SGHDT and CDR2 YYEEEE. The CDR3 consists of 13 residues. The CDR3 region has the DNA TGTGCCAGCAGCTTGGCTCGGACCAGGGATGCTTTCTTT. It specifies CASSLARTRDAFF.

This clone was seen a single time. The rearrangement links TRBV10-3 to TRBJ1-2; TRBD1 aligns across 8 bases. CDR3 length equals 14 residues. Losses at the gene ends were 10 bases for V and 6 bases for J; bases not matched to a gene: 13. Germline values: CDR1 ENHRY, CDR2 SYGVKD. CDR3 in amino acids: CATKTDRVLDGYTF. DNA for the CDR3: TGTGCCACAAAAACGGACAGGGTGTTGGATGGCTACACCTTC.

The sample holds a few counts of this clone. This sequence joins TRBV2 and TRBJ1-5; possible D gene TRBD1, 5 bases. In germline, CDR1 is SNHLY, CDR2 FYNNEI. The CDR3 has 15 amino acids. V lost 6 bases and J 3 bases, leaving 15 bases between the germline ends. This chain's CDR3 is CASSLGRENNQPQHF. The DNA of the CDR3 is TGTGCCAGCAGCCTGGGACGGGAGAACAATCAGCCCCAGCATTTT. Variable domain in full (rest from reference TRBV2 and TRBJ1-5): EPEVTQTPSHQVTQMGQEVILRCVPISNHLYFYWYRQILGQKVEFLVSFYNNEISEKSEIFDDQFSVERPDGSNFTLKIRSTKLEDSAMYFCASSLGRENNQPQHFGDGTRLSIL.

This chain joins TRBV19 and TRBJ2-5, with a weak D call TRBD1 (5 bases). Germline V gene data show CDR1 as LNHDA and CDR2 as SQIVND (reference sequence). V lost 3 bases and J 2 bases, leaving 10 bases between the germline ends. CDR3 length: 14 amino acids. The CDR3 nucleotides are TGTGCCAGTAGTATCCGGTCAGGGCAAGAGACCCAGTACTTC. It codes for CASSIRSGQETQYF.

The chain links TRBV6-1 to TRBJ1-1; TRBD1 aligns across 7 bases. The V segment lost 6 bases and the J segment 1 base; nucleotides outside the gene matches: 2. In germline, CDR1 is MNHNS, CDR2 SASEGT. This CDR3 has 13 amino acids. For the CDR3, the DNA is TGTGCCAGCAGCCGGGACAGGAACACTGAAGCTTTCTTT. As protein: CASSRDRNTEAFF.

The chain links TRBV6-6 to TRBJ1-3, with TRBD1 matching 10 bases. Germline V gives CDR1 MNHNY, CDR2 SVGAGI (reference sequence). The CDR3 covers 16 residues. V dropped 6 bases and J dropped 0; count of bases not matched to a gene: 5. This chain's CDR3 is CASRPGQGVSGNTIYF. The CDR3 DNA is TGTGCCAGCAGACCAGGACAGGGGGTCTCTGGAAACACCATATATTTT.

V usage is TRBV11-3 and J usage is TRBJ2-5; D is possibly TRBD2 (7 bases). CDR1 is SGHNT and CDR2 is YENEEA in the germline V gene. This CDR3 spans 14 amino acids. Trimming left V 1 base short and J 4 bases short, with 10 bases between. In DNA, the CDR3 is TGTGCCAGCAGCTTAGGCCGGGGGGCAGAGACCCAGTACTTC. This gives the protein CASSLGRGAETQYF.

The V and J genes are TRBV6-5 and TRBJ1-1; 9 bases match TRBD1. The CDR3 is 12 amino acids. V lost 2 bases to trimming and J lost 11 bases; unmatched junction nucleotides: 3. Germline loops: CDR1 MNHEY, CDR2 SVGAGI. The CDR3 protein is CASSYGDRAAFF. The CDR3 bases are TGTGCCAGCAGTTACGGGGACAGGGCGGCTTTCTTT.

This chain joins TRBV19 and TRBJ1-2; possibly TRBD1 for D (5 bases). V was shortened by 5 bases and J by 4 bases, with 17 bases between the two germline ends. CDR1 is LNHDA and CDR2 is SQIVND in the germline V gene (reference sequence). CDR3 length equals 15 residues. CDR3 DNA: TGTGCCAGTAGTTTGACAAGGGGCGCCTTCTATGGCTACACCTTC. It yields the protein CASSLTRGAFYGYTF.

This clone was counted a few times. The chain is built from TRBV27 and TRBJ1-6; D may be TRBD1 (5 bases). Germline CDR1 MNHEY, CDR2 SMNVEV (reference sequence). Trimming pared 8 bases from V and 3 bases from J, leaving 11 bases between. The CDR3 loop spans 14 amino acids. This CDR3 reads CASWQGGYNSPLHF. The CDR3 coding sequence is TGTGCCAGCTGGCAGGGTGGCTATAATTCACCCCTCCACTTT.

The chain is built from TRBV6-1 and TRBJ1-5, with 8 nucleotides matching TRBD1. The germline V gene encodes CDR1 MNHNS and CDR2 SASEGT. The CDR3 has 15 amino acids. The V segment lost 7 bases and the J segment 2 bases; nucleotides outside the gene matches: 7. This chain's CDR3 is CASTKPTGGNQPQHF. CDR3 bases: TGTGCCAGCACCAAGCCGACAGGGGGCAATCAGCCCCAGCATTTT.

This rearrangement joins TRBV7-3 to TRBJ2-5; TRBD2 is a possible D gene (6 bases). Looked up from germline, CDR1 is SGHTA and CDR2 is FQGTGA. V was clipped by 5 bases and J by 5 bases, with 18 bases between them. This CDR3 has 15 amino acids. The CDR3 region is CASSLLGSGAETQYF. The CDR3 DNA follows: TGTGCCAGCAGCCTACTCGGATCGGGAGCCGAGACCCAGTACTTC.

This chain links TRBV25-1 with TRBJ2-1; tentatively, D is TRBD2 (8 bases). Per the germline V gene, CDR1 is MGHDK and CDR2 is SYGVNS. The CDR3 loop spans 14 amino acids. Trimming pared 6 bases from V and 11 bases from J, leaving 20 bases between. The CDR3 is CASRAGLVGGKQFF. CDR3 bases: TGTGCCAGCAGAGCGGGACTAGTAGGGGGCAAGCAGTTCTTC.

This chain links TRBV10-3 with TRBJ2-5; TRBD1 aligns across 7 bases. This CDR3 comprises 14 residues. V was clipped by 6 bases and J by 0 bases; unmatched bases: 4. Germline CDR1 ENHRY, CDR2 SYGVKD. The CDR3 coding sequence is TGTGCCATCAGCCTACAGGGGAACCAAGAGACCCAGTACTTC. It yields the protein CAISLQGNQETQYF.

The chain employs TRBV7-2 and TRBJ2-7; no firm D call. V shed 1 base and J shed 2 bases, with 12 bases lying between them. This CDR3 is 15 amino acids long. CDR1 is SGHTA and CDR2 is FQGNSA in the germline V gene. CDR3 nucleotide sequence: TGTGCCAGCAGCTTAGAAGCCTCGCGGACCTACGAGCAGTACTTC. This sequence encodes CASSLEASRTYEQYF.

V and J are TRBV6-6 and TRBJ1-6; 8 bases map to TRBD1. Germline V gene lookup returns CDR1 MNHNY and CDR2 SVGAGI (reference sequence). The CDR3 runs 14 residues. J gave up 10 bases and V 7 bases, and 9 bases lay outside the gene matches. The CDR3 DNA reads as TGTGCCAGCAATCGGGGACAGGAGAAATCACCCCTCCACTTT. Translation: CASNRGQEKSPLHF.

The chain links TRBV19 to TRBJ1-2; 10 positions match TRBD1. The junction had 2 bases not matched to a gene; V was cut back by 4 bases and J by 3 bases. CDR1 is LNHDA and CDR2 is SQIVND in the germline V gene (reference sequence). The CDR3 runs 14 residues. The CDR3 region has the DNA TGTGCCAGTAGTAAGACAGGGGGCTACTATGGCTACACCTTC. It translates to CASSKTGGYYGYTF.

This clone was counted a single time. The chain is built from TRBV5-5 and TRBJ2-5, with TRBD2 as a possible D gene (6 bases). Per germline, CDR1 SGHKS and CDR2 YYEKEE (reference sequence). The CDR3 contains 14 residues. With 5 bases removed from V and 5 bases from J, the gap between germline ends came to 16 bases. In DNA form, the CDR3 reads TGTGCCAGCAGTTTGATCACGGGGGACGAGACCCAGTACTTC. Protein product: CASSLITGDETQYF.

This chain joins TRBV7-2 and TRBJ1-6, with 8 bases aligning to TRBD1. From germline, CDR1 is SGHTA and CDR2 FQGNSA. CDR3 length equals 15 residues. V lost 1 base, J lost 8 bases, and 4 bases stayed unmatched. The CDR3 loop reads CASSLGRGRHSPLHF. CDR3 sequence (DNA): TGTGCCAGCAGCTTAGGCAGGGGGCGTCATTCACCCCTCCACTTT.

This clone was detected once. This chain uses TRBV27 with TRBJ2-7; possibly TRBD1 for D (5 bases). CDR1 is MNHEY and CDR2 is SMNVEV in the germline V gene (reference sequence). The ends were cut back, 1 base at V and 2 bases at J, with 15 bases in the middle. The CDR3 spans 16 residues. The CDR3 DNA sequence: TGTGCCAGCAGTTTATACCCCCCAGGGAACACCTACGAGCAGTACTTC. As protein: CASSLYPPGNTYEQYF.

This clone was seen just once. The CDR3 spells CASSLFQGGGLEKLFF. As DNA, the CDR3 is TGTGCCAGCAGCTTGTTCCAGGGCGGGGGCCTAGAAAAACTGTTTTTT. This chain uses TRBV5-5 with TRBJ1-4, with D maybe TRBD1 (6 bases). This CDR3 contains 16 residues. V shed 1 base and J shed 8 bases, with 18 bases lying between them. The germline V gene encodes CDR1 SGHKS and CDR2 YYEKEE (reference sequence).

This clone was counted between two and nine times. The gene calls are TRBV4-3 and TRBJ2-5; D not certain. With 0 bases removed from V and 7 bases from J, the gap between germline ends came to 12 bases. CDR3 length: 14 residues. From germline, CDR1 is LGHNA and CDR2 YSLEER. The CDR3 sequence is CASSQDRFPATQYF. The CDR3 nucleotides read TGCGCCAGCAGCCAAGACAGGTTCCCGGCGACCCAGTACTTC.